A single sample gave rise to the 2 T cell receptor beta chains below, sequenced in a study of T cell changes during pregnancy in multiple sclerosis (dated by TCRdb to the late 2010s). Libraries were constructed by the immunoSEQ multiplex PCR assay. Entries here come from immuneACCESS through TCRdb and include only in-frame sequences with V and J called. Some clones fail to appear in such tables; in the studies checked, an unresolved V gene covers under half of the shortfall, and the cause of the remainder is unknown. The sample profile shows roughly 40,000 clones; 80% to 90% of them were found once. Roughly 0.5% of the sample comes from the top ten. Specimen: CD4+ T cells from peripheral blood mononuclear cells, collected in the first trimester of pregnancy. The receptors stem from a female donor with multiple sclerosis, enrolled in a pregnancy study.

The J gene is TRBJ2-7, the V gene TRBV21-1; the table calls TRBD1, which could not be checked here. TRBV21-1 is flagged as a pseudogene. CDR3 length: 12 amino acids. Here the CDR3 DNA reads TGTGCCAGCCCCTACAGGGGTAACGAGCAGTACTTC. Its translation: CASPYRGNEQYF.

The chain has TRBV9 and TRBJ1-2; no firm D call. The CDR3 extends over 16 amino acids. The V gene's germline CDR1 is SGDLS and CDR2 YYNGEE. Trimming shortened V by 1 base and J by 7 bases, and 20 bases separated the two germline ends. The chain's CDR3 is CASSVTRESSIRGYTF. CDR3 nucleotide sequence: TGTGCCAGCAGCGTAACGAGGGAGTCGAGTATTCGTGGCTACACCTTC. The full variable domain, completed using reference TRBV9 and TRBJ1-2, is DSGVTQTPKHLITATGQRVTLRCSPRSGDLSVYWYQQSLDQGLQFLIQYYNGEERAKGNILERFSAQQFPDLHSELNLSSLELGDSALYFCASSVTRESSIRGYTFGSGTRLTVV.